Below are 30 T cell receptor beta chains sequenced from a single sample in a study of shared T cell receptors in the human thymus. Assay: immunoSEQ multiplex PCR; the TCRdb copy retains only in-frame clones and omits some. In the table there are 600,000 to 900,000 clones, roughly 85% of which are singletons. This same sample was also part of a study on human thymus T cells.

The material sequenced was thymocytes. Receptors were obtained from a girl under three years old with a congenital heart defect.

The gene calls are TRBV5-4 and TRBJ1-4; D is possibly TRBD1 (6 bases). The length of the CDR3 is 17 residues. CDR1 and CDR2 (germline): SGHNT, YYREEE (reference sequence). V was cut by 4 bases and J by 3 bases, with 19 bases left in between. As DNA, the CDR3 is TGTGCCAGCAGCAGACCGACAGGCCCGGAGGCTAATGAAAAACTGTTTTTT. Residues: CASSRPTGPEANEKLFF.

The V call is TRBV13, the J call TRBJ2-1, with D perhaps TRBD2 (6 bases). The length of the CDR3 is 12 residues. The V gene lost 8 bases and the J gene lost 14 bases, with 19 bases spanning the gap. Germline V gene sequence: CDR1 PRHDT, CDR2 FYEKMQ (reference sequence). CDR3 nucleotides: TGTGCCAGCTATCAAATGGGATGGGGGGAGTTCTTC. Translation: CASYQMGWGEFF.

The CDR3 DNA reads TGTGCCAGCAGCTTAGCGCTTCTGTCCGGCGGTGAAGCTTTCTTT. Amino acids: CASSLALLSGGEAFF. The chain couples TRBV7-2 to TRBJ1-1; D unclear. Germline-derived CDR1 and CDR2 are SGHTA and FQGNSA. The CDR3 contains 15 residues. The ends were cut back, 0 bases at V and 7 bases at J, with 15 bases in the middle.

The chain recombines TRBV5-4 with TRBJ1-5, with 10 bases matching TRBD1. Germline V gene data show CDR1 as SGHNT and CDR2 as YYREEE (reference sequence). After removal of 3 bases from V and 1 base from J, the junction contained 13 bases not matched to a gene. The CDR3 totals 19 residues. This CDR3 reads CASSSGGTGVGSSNQPQHF. DNA of the CDR3: TGTGCCAGCAGCTCCGGTGGGACAGGGGTAGGATCAAGCAATCAGCCCCAGCATTTT. The complete variable domain, with remaining parts taken from reference TRBV5-4 and TRBJ1-5, reads ETGVTQSPTHLIKTRGQQVTLRCSSQSGHNTVSWYQQALGQGPQFIFQYYREEENGRGNFPPRFSGLQFPNYSSELNVNALELDDSALYLCASSSGGTGVGSSNQPQHFGDGTRLSIL.

The rearrangement uses TRBV25-1 and TRBJ1-1; no clear D. Trimming removed 3 bases at V and 1 base at J, with 9 bases between. The CDR3 length is 14 residues. Germline V gene lookup returns CDR1 MGHDK and CDR2 SYGVNS. The CDR3 loop reads CASSELGRNTEAFF. The CDR3 nucleotides read TGTGCCAGCAGTGAGTTAGGGAGGAACACTGAAGCTTTCTTT.

The V and J genes are TRBV5-1 and TRBJ1-1, with D unclear. Germline CDR1 is SGHRS and CDR2 is YFSETQ. The length of the CDR3 is 19 residues. V was shortened by 2 bases and J by 0 bases, with 23 bases between the two germline ends. Here the CDR3 reads CASSFTYEGLSGLNTEAFF. CDR3 nucleotides: TGCGCCAGCAGCTTTACTTATGAGGGTTTATCAGGATTGAACACTGAAGCTTTCTTT. Complete variable domain (other parts from reference TRBV5-1 and TRBJ1-1): KAGVTQTPRYLIKTRGQQVTLSCSPISGHRSVSWYQQTPGQGLQFLFEYFSETQRNKGNFPGRFSGRQFSNSRSEMNVSTLELGDSALYLCASSFTYEGLSGLNTEAFFGQGTRLTVV.

This clone has just one count. This rearrangement joins TRBV6-5 to TRBJ1-1; TRBD1 agrees at 7 bases. V shed 5 bases, J shed 6 bases, and the junction held 6 bases outside the gene matches. The V gene's germline CDR1 is MNHEY and CDR2 SVGAGI. The CDR3 length is 13 residues. The chain's CDR3 is CASSTLGGSEAFF. The DNA of the CDR3 is TGTGCCAGCAGTACCCTAGGGGGCTCTGAAGCTTTCTTT.

The chain joins TRBV19 to TRBJ1-2; 8 bases fit TRBD1. CDR1 is LNHDA, CDR2 SQIVND, per germline (reference sequence). CDR3 length: 14 amino acids. V shed 6 bases, J shed 3 bases, and the junction held 6 bases outside the gene matches. CDR3 DNA: TGTGCCAGTAGACCGACAGGGGATGACTATGGCTACACCTTC. It is translated as CASRPTGDDYGYTF. Supplemented by reference TRBV19 and TRBJ1-2, the full variable domain reads DGGITQSPKYLFRKEGQNVTLSCEQNLNHDAMYWYRQDPGQGLRLIYYSQIVNDFQKGDIAEGYSVSREKKESFPLTVTSAQKNPTAFYLCASRPTGDDYGYTFGSGTRLTVV.

The chain's CDR3 is CASSPGTGTYNEQFF. The CDR3 region has the DNA TGCGCCAGCAGCCCGGGGACAGGGACTTACAATGAGCAGTTCTTC. This chain connects TRBV5-1 to TRBJ2-1; 9 nucleotides match TRBD1. This CDR3 contains 15 residues. V lost 4 bases and J lost 4; bases outside the gene matches: 6. Germline CDR1 and CDR2: SGHRS and YFSETQ.

The J gene is TRBJ2-3, the V gene TRBV5-1, with 8 positions matching TRBD1. In germline, CDR1 is SGHRS, CDR2 YFSETQ. J gave up 3 bases and V 0 bases, and 6 bases lay outside the gene matches. CDR3 length: 16 residues. In DNA, the CDR3 is TGCGCCAGCAGCTTGGCTGGACAGGGAAGGACAGATACGCAGTATTTT. This codes for CASSLAGQGRTDTQYF.

The chain uses TRBV27 and TRBJ2-3; 8 bases match TRBD1. Germline CDR1 and CDR2: MNHEY and SMNVEV (reference sequence). V was clipped by 6 bases and J by 1 base; unmatched bases: 6. This CDR3 is 15 amino acids long. CDR3 in amino acids: CASSSQGDCTDTQYF. CDR3 bases: TGTGCCAGCAGCTCACAGGGGGATTGCACAGATACGCAGTATTTT.

This chain joins TRBV2 and TRBJ1-4; D ambiguous. Between the trimmed V and J ends, which lost 9 bases and 7 bases, there was a span of 15 bases. Germline assignment: CDR1 SNHLY and CDR2 FYNNEI. The CDR3 is 13 amino acids. In DNA form, the CDR3 reads TGTGCCAGTCTCAGGACTCGAGGTGAAAAACTGTTTTTT. Its translation: CASLRTRGEKLFF.

The chain joins TRBV21-1 to TRBJ2-2; TRBD2 is the table's D call and was not checked against the DNA. TRBV21-1 is given as a pseudogene. CDR3 length: 13 amino acids. CDR3 DNA: TGTGCCAGCCAATATGGGAACACCGGGAAGCTGTTTTTT. Its protein is CASQYGNTGKLFF.

This clone was observed once. The chain is built from TRBV2 and TRBJ1-2, with 8 bases that match TRBD1. Germline trimming cut 6 bases from V and 4 bases from J; bases unmatched to any gene: 4. This CDR3 spans 13 amino acids. Germline CDR1 reads SNHLY; CDR2 reads FYNNEI. The CDR3 DNA sequence: TGTGCCAGCAGGAAGGGGACAGGCTATGGCTACACCTTC. Protein sequence: CASRKGTGYGYTF.

Concerning this clone: Other nucleotide sequences in the sample specify the same CDR3. V usage is TRBV5-1 and J usage is TRBJ1-1; D remains unclear. Looked up from germline, CDR1 is SGHRS and CDR2 is YFSETQ. The CDR3 has 14 amino acids. Trimming left V 0 bases short and J 2 bases short, with 8 bases between. The CDR3 reads CASSLGHPNTEAFF. The CDR3 DNA follows: TGCGCCAGCAGCTTGGGGCACCCTAACACTGAAGCTTTCTTT.

V and J are TRBV9 and TRBJ2-5; 10 bases map to TRBD1. The J call is in doubt because the DNA end fits TRBJ2-7 better. In germline, CDR1 is SGDLS, CDR2 YYNGEE. The CDR3 runs 15 residues. The CDR3 spells CASSPGTGVTYEQYF. In DNA, the CDR3 is TGTGCCAGCAGCCCCGGGACAGGGGTGACCTACGAGCAGTACTTC.

The gene calls are TRBV6-4 and TRBJ2-1, with TRBD2 identical over 11 bases. Germline V gives CDR1 MRHNA, CDR2 SNTAGT. This CDR3 has 16 amino acids. Trimming removed 4 bases from V and 3 bases from J; junction bases left unmatched: 5. For the CDR3, the DNA is TGTGCCAGCAGTGGGCCCGGGACTAGCGGCTACAATGAGCAGTTCTTC. Protein product: CASSGPGTSGYNEQFF.

This sequence joins TRBV7-3 and TRBJ2-7; D is possibly TRBD2 (6 bases). V was trimmed by 1 base and J by 6 bases, leaving 13 bases between them. Germline V lookup: CDR1 SGHTA, CDR2 FQGTGA. The CDR3 is 14 residues long. The CDR3 coding sequence is TGTGCCAGCAGCTTAAGCGGGGTGGTGGGCGAGCAGTACTTC. Translating it yields CASSLSGVVGEQYF. The whole variable domain, remainder taken from reference TRBV7-3 and TRBJ2-7, is GAGVSQTPSNKVTEKGKYVELRCDPISGHTALYWYRQSLGQGPEFLIYFQGTGAADDSGLPNDRFFAVRPEGSVSTLKIQRTERGDSAVYLCASSLSGVVGEQYFGPGTRLTVT.

The chain couples TRBV28 to TRBJ1-5; 7 bases align to TRBD1. The V and J ends lost 8 bases and 3 bases, in that order; junction bases with no gene match: 10. CDR3 size: 15 residues. Germline V gene lookup returns CDR1 MDHEN and CDR2 SYDVKM. CDR3 nucleotide sequence: TGTGCCAGCGCGGACAGGACATCTTTCAATCAGCCCCAGCATTTT. Translation gives CASADRTSFNQPQHF.

The genes are TRBV7-9 and TRBJ1-2, with 8 bases fitting TRBD1. Germline CDR1 and CDR2: SEHNR and FQNEAQ (reference sequence). CDR3 length: 16 amino acids. V shed 0 bases, J shed 6 bases, and the junction held 9 bases outside the gene matches. CDR3 amino acids: CASSLAEGRGPDGYTF. The CDR3 nucleotides read TGTGCCAGCAGCTTAGCCGAGGGCAGGGGGCCCGATGGCTACACCTTC.

CDR3 in amino acids: CASSFVRAAFETQYF. The CDR3 region has the DNA TGTGCCAGCAGCTTTGTGCGGGCCGCCTTCGAGACCCAGTACTTC. The rearrangement links TRBV7-6 to TRBJ2-5, with TRBD2 as a possible D gene (5 bases). CDR1 and CDR2 (germline): SGHVS, FNYEAQ. This CDR3 has 15 amino acids. The V end lost 3 bases, the J end lost 5 bases, and 16 bases lay between the germline ends.

The rearrangement uses TRBV11-3 and TRBJ2-3; 7 bases map to TRBD1. Germline V CDR1 and CDR2: SGHNT, YENEEA. J lost 5 bases, V lost 8 bases, and 19 bases had no gene match. There are 17 residues in the CDR3. CDR3: CASPRPDQGEFEDTQYF. CDR3 DNA sequence: TGTGCCAGCCCCCGACCCGATCAGGGGGAATTTGAAGATACGCAGTATTTT.

The rearrangement links TRBV12-5 to TRBJ1-1; D ambiguous. Germline V gene data show CDR1 as LGHNT and CDR2 as FRNRAP. The CDR3 is 14 residues long. Trimming shortened V by 9 bases and J by 9 bases, and 23 bases separated the two germline ends. CDR3 residues: CASQSPVYEPKAFF. In nucleotides, the CDR3 is TGTGCTAGCCAATCCCCGGTATACGAACCTAAAGCTTTCTTT. Combining the CDR3 with reference TRBV12-5 and TRBJ1-1 gives the whole variable domain DARVTQTPRHKVTEMGQEVTMRCQPILGHNTVFWYRQTMMQGLELLAYFRNRAPLDDSGMPKDRFSAEMPDATLATLKIQPSEPRDSAVYFCASQSPVYEPKAFFGQGTRLTVV.

CDR3 coding DNA: TGTGCCAGCAGTCGACTAGCGAGAGGAGAGACCCAGTACTTC. It codes for CASSRLARGETQYF. The chain uses TRBV28 and TRBJ2-5; TRBD2 matches at 8 bases. This CDR3 comprises 14 residues. After removal of 5 bases from V and 4 bases from J, the junction contained 6 bases not matched to a gene. Per the germline V gene, CDR1 is MDHEN and CDR2 is SYDVKM.

The chain couples TRBV7-9 to TRBJ2-7, with 11 bases that match TRBD1. The germline CDR1 and CDR2 sequences are SEHNR and FQNEAQ (reference sequence). Losses at the gene ends were 5 bases for V and 5 bases for J; bases not matched to a gene: 8. This CDR3 spans 15 amino acids. CDR3 loop: CASSPWTGGANEQYF. CDR3 in DNA: TGTGCCAGCAGCCCCTGGACAGGGGGCGCGAACGAGCAGTACTTC.

The chain is built from TRBV5-1 and TRBJ2-3; the match to TRBD1 covers 7 bases. Germline CDR1 reads SGHRS; CDR2 reads YFSETQ. This CDR3 has 17 residues. The ends lost 4 bases at V and 1 base at J; junction bases unmatched: 12. In DNA form, the CDR3 reads TGCGCCAGCAGCCCCCCCCCGGGACAGCTTGGCACAGATACGCAGTATTTT. This encodes CASSPPPGQLGTDTQYF.

The chain joins TRBV5-5 to TRBJ1-1; 8 nucleotides agree with TRBD1. The V gene's germline CDR1 is SGHKS and CDR2 YYEKEE (reference sequence). CDR3 length equals 12 residues. V gave up 2 bases and J gave up 10 bases; unmatched junction bases: 4. This chain's CDR3 is CASSFQGARAFF. CDR3 sequence (DNA): TGTGCCAGCAGCTTTCAGGGGGCGAGAGCTTTCTTT. The whole variable domain, remainder taken from reference TRBV5-5 and TRBJ1-1, is DAGVTQSPTHLIKTRGQQVTLRCSPISGHKSVSWYQQVLGQGPQFIFQYYEKEERGRGNFPDRFSARQFPNYSSELNVNALLLGDSALYLCASSFQGARAFFGQGTRLTVV.

The V call is TRBV10-2, the J call TRBJ1-1; perhaps TRBD1 as D (5 bases). V was trimmed by 4 bases and J by 2 bases, leaving 11 bases between them. There are 14 residues in the CDR3. Germline CDR1 reads WSHSY; CDR2 reads SAAADI. CDR3 nucleotide sequence: TGCGCCAGCAGTGTTTCGACAGATAACACTGAAGCTTTCTTT. Protein: CASSVSTDNTEAFF.

In the case of this clone: Germline and junction disagree at one end, which may indicate a read error. The J gene is TRBJ2-1, the V gene TRBV5-4; TRBD1 matches at 7 bases. The CDR3 covers 13 residues. Germline lookup yields CDR1 SGHNT and CDR2 YYREEE (reference sequence). Here the CDR3 reads CASSPDPGQCKIF. The CDR3 DNA is TGTGCCAGCAGCCCTGACCCGGGACAGTGCAAAATCTTC.

The rearrangement uses TRBV6-1 and TRBJ1-2; D uncertain. Trimming took off 2 bases at V and 6 bases at J, with 13 bases between the two ends. This CDR3 spans 14 amino acids. Germline CDR1 is MNHNS and CDR2 is SASEGT. The CDR3 region is CASSEPKEADGYTF. In nucleotides, the CDR3 is TGTGCCAGCAGTGAACCCAAGGAGGCAGATGGCTACACCTTC.